These 13 T cell receptor beta chains originate from one sample sequenced in a study of blood T cell repertoires in COVID-19. TCRdb keeps only in-frame clones here, not all; method: immunoSEQ multiplex PCR. The profile shows some 64,000 clones, roughly 82% of them singletons. Sequencing was performed on peripheral blood. The receptors derive from a human donor in a cohort sampled during active COVID-19.

Written as DNA, the CDR3 is TGTGCCAGCAGATTCCGACAGGGTACCTATGGAAACACCATATATTTT. It is translated as CASRFRQGTYGNTIYF. The chain combines TRBV14 with TRBJ1-3; 7 nucleotides align to TRBD1. Germline trimming cut 6 bases from V and 3 bases from J; bases unmatched to any gene: 11. The germline CDR1 and CDR2 sequences are SGHDN and FVKESK. The CDR3 length is 16 residues.

The chain combines TRBV15 with TRBJ2-5; TRBD2 aligns across 13 bases. Per germline, CDR1 LNHNV and CDR2 YYDKDF (reference sequence). This CDR3 is built from 17 residues. V was clipped by 0 bases and J by 1 base; unmatched bases: 2. CDR3 sequence (DNA): TGTGCCACCAGCAGAGAACGACTAGCGGGGGGCCAAGAGACCCAGTACTTC. The encoded protein is CATSRERLAGGQETQYF.

The gene calls are TRBV6-5 and TRBJ2-7, with D possibly matching TRBD2 (6 bases). The germline V gene has CDR1 MNHEY and CDR2 SVGAGI. There are 15 residues in the CDR3. V was cut by 5 bases and J by 4 bases, with 18 bases left in between. Written as DNA, the CDR3 is TGTGCCAGCAGTCCTAGCGTTCCTCAAATGTACGAGCAGTACTTC. Residues: CASSPSVPQMYEQYF.

This clone has only a few counts. The rearrangement links TRBV3-1 (or the pseudogene TRBV3-2) to TRBJ2-3, with 15 bases that match TRBD2. V was pared by 4 bases and J by 2 bases, with 7 bases of the junction left unmatched. The CDR3 runs to 18 residues. Germline V lookup: CDR1 LGHDT, CDR2 YNNKEL (reference sequence). This CDR3 reads CASSPPGLAGGYTDTQYF. The CDR3 region has the DNA TGTGCCAGCAGCCCCCCGGGACTAGCGGGGGGTTACACAGATACGCAGTATTTT.

The chain uses TRBV6-5 and TRBJ2-2, with 7 bases lining up with TRBD2. This CDR3 spans 14 amino acids. From germline, CDR1 is MNHEY and CDR2 SVGAGI. With V trimmed by 2 bases and J by 7 bases, 4 bases remained unmatched. CDR3 nucleotide sequence: TGTGCCAGCAGTTACGCAGGGAGGGGCGGGGAGCTGTTTTTT. This encodes CASSYAGRGGELFF.

The chain combines TRBV5-4 with TRBJ1-6, with 8 bases identical to TRBD1. The CDR3 extends over 17 amino acids. V shed 0 bases and J 6 bases; nucleotides not matched to a gene: 8. The V gene's germline CDR1 is SGHNT and CDR2 YYREEE (reference sequence). The CDR3 region is CASSLVAGGRFNSPLHF. In nucleotides, the CDR3 is TGTGCCAGCAGCTTGGTTGCAGGGGGCCGATTTAATTCACCCCTCCACTTT.

The V and J genes are TRBV19 and TRBJ2-6; tentatively, D is TRBD1 (5 bases). Germline-derived CDR1 and CDR2 are LNHDA and SQIVND (reference sequence). V shed 7 bases and J shed 0 bases, with 10 bases lying between them. The CDR3 runs 15 residues. CDR3 protein: CASTRQRSGANVLTF. DNA for the CDR3: TGTGCCAGTACGAGACAGCGCTCTGGGGCCAACGTCCTGACTTTC.

This clone turned up a few times. The chain uses TRBV2 and TRBJ1-1, with D uncertain. The V gene's germline CDR1 is SNHLY and CDR2 FYNNEI. Trimming took 0 bases from V and 1 from J, leaving 3 bases between them. The CDR3 length is 13 residues. CDR3 in amino acids: CASSEAWNTEAFF. DNA for the CDR3: TGTGCCAGCAGTGAAGCCTGGAACACTGAAGCTTTCTTT.

In its sample, this clone ranks as medium-sized. The genes are TRBV3-1 (or the pseudogene TRBV3-2) and TRBJ1-2; 8 nucleotides align to TRBD1. Germline CDR1 reads LGHDT; CDR2 reads YNNKEL (reference sequence). CDR3 length: 15 amino acids. The V segment lost 1 base and the J segment 4 bases; nucleotides outside the gene matches: 5. CDR3 in amino acids: CASSQALGQGYGYTF. The DNA for the CDR3 is TGTGCCAGCAGCCAAGCCCTCGGACAGGGCTATGGCTACACCTTC.

In this sample, this clone turned up once. This chain joins TRBV18 and TRBJ1-6, with D hard to call. The germline CDR1 and CDR2 sequences are KGHSH and LQKENI. With 2 bases removed from V and 8 bases from J, the gap between germline ends came to 16 bases. This CDR3 has 16 amino acids. CDR3 in DNA: TGTGCCAGCTCACCAAACCTCCTAACCGCGGATTCACCCCTCCACTTT. Amino acid sequence: CASSPNLLTADSPLHF.

The sample holds one count of this clone. The chain employs TRBV9 and TRBJ2-3; perhaps TRBD2 as D (6 bases). Trimming cost V 0 bases and J 6 bases, with 14 bases left between them. Germline CDR1 reads SGDLS; CDR2 reads YYNGEE. This CDR3 comprises 15 residues. CDR3 nucleotide sequence: TGTGCCAGCAGCGTAGGTAGGACTAAGGGTGATACGCAGTATTTT. Its translation is CASSVGRTKGDTQYF. The entire variable domain, with the rest obtained from reference TRBV9 and TRBJ2-3, is as follows: DSGVTQTPKHLITATGQRVTLRCSPRSGDLSVYWYQQSLDQGLQFLIQYYNGEERAKGNILERFSAQQFPDLHSELNLSSLELGDSALYFCASSVGRTKGDTQYFGPGTRLTVL.

This sequence joins TRBV6-5 and TRBJ2-3, with D perhaps TRBD2 (5 bases). V was pared by 8 bases and J by 4 bases, with 19 bases between. Germline V lookup: CDR1 MNHEY, CDR2 SVGAGI. This CDR3 is 15 amino acids long. In nucleotides, the CDR3 is TGTGCCAGCGTACCCGCTCGAACTAGGGCAGATACGCAGTATTTT. Its translation is CASVPARTRADTQYF.

This chain connects TRBV5-1 to TRBJ1-2; D is perhaps TRBD1 (5 bases). Trimming left V 3 bases short and J 2 bases short, with 14 bases between. CDR3 length: 15 residues. Germline-derived CDR1 and CDR2 are SGHRS and YFSETQ. The DNA for the CDR3 is TGCGCCAGCAGCTACTCTCCCGGGGGAAACTATGGCTACACCTTC. Encoded protein: CASSYSPGGNYGYTF.